Below are 16 T cell receptor beta chains sequenced from a single sample in a study of blood T cell repertoires in COVID-19. Profiling relied on immunoSEQ multiplex PCR, and the TCRdb table lists in-frame clones only, not all of them. Of about 110,000 clones in the sample, around 83% are singletons; the top ten hold approximately 4.3%. Sequencing used peripheral blood. All receptors come from a man aged 65-85 years with acute or convalescent COVID-19.

V usage is TRBV7-2 and J usage is TRBJ1-6; 7 nucleotides agree with TRBD1. The junction had 11 bases not matched to a gene; V was cut back by 5 bases and J by 7 bases. Germline V gene sequence: CDR1 SGHTA, CDR2 FQGNSA. The CDR3 runs 16 residues. The CDR3 spells CASSPQRQGMNSPLHF. CDR3 nucleotides: TGTGCCAGCAGCCCCCAGCGACAGGGAATGAATTCACCCCTCCACTTT.

The rearrangement joins TRBV19 to TRBJ1-3; maybe TRBD1 (6 bases). This CDR3 contains 15 residues. Deletions cut 6 bases from V and 4 bases from J, with 16 bases between. CDR1 LNHDA and CDR2 SQIVND come from the germline V gene (reference sequence). This CDR3 reads CASRPTGRGGNTIYF. The CDR3 DNA is TGTGCCAGTAGGCCCACAGGGAGAGGGGGAAACACCATATATTTT.

The CDR3 DNA is TGTGCCAGCAGCCCTAATTTGGGGGCCGATACGCAGTATTTT. Encoded protein: CASSPNLGADTQYF. The V call is TRBV3-1 (or the pseudogene TRBV3-2), the J call TRBJ2-3, with a possible D match to TRBD1 (6 bases). Germline V gene data show CDR1 as LGHDT and CDR2 as YNNKEL (reference sequence). The CDR3 extends over 14 amino acids. Trimming removed 4 bases from V and 6 bases from J, with 14 bases in between.

The V call is TRBV4-1, the J call TRBJ1-3, with a tentative D call TRBD1 (6 bases). The V end was cut by 7 bases, the J end by 0 bases, with 16 bases between. The CDR3 consists of 16 residues. Germline values: CDR1 MGHRA, CDR2 YSYEKL. This CDR3 is CASTETGIHSGNTIYF. The CDR3 DNA is TGCGCCAGCACTGAGACAGGCATTCACTCTGGAAACACCATATATTTT.

The rearrangement joins TRBV28 to TRBJ2-7; 9 positions agree with TRBD2. This CDR3 has 16 amino acids. Germline V lookup: CDR1 MDHEN, CDR2 SYDVKM. V was pared by 1 base and J by 2 bases, with 6 bases of the junction left unmatched. The CDR3 DNA follows: TGTGCCAGCAGTTTATCGTCTAGCGGGACGCCCTACGAGCAGTACTTC. Its translation is CASSLSSSGTPYEQYF.

This chain joins TRBV11-3 and TRBJ2-3; 11 nucleotides agree with TRBD2. V lost 5 bases, J lost 0 bases, and 7 bases stayed unmatched. CDR1 and CDR2 (germline): SGHNT, YENEEA. The CDR3 covers 17 residues. The CDR3 coding sequence is TGTGCCAGCAGCCCGGGGACTAGCGGTCCAAGCACAGATACGCAGTATTTT. The encoded protein is CASSPGTSGPSTDTQYF. Together with reference TRBV11-3 and TRBJ2-3, the CDR3 gives the full variable domain: EAGVVQSPRYKIIEKKQPVAFWCNPISGHNTLYWYLQNLGQGPELLIRYENEEAVDDSQLPKDRFSAERLKGVDSTLKIQPAELGDSAVYLCASSPGTSGPSTDTQYFGPGTRLTVL.

About this clone itself: An end of the junction differs from the germline gene, which may be a read error. The V and J genes are TRBV6-5 and TRBJ1-2; D ambiguous. Germline V gene data show CDR1 as MNHEY and CDR2 as SVGAGI. This CDR3 has 15 residues. CDR3 region: CASSSPALTNYGHTF. Here the CDR3 DNA reads TGTGCCAGCAGTTCCCCCGCCCTTACTAACTATGGCCACACCTTC.

This clone has a single count. The chain carries TRBV27 and TRBJ1-1; D might be TRBD1 (5 bases). The CDR3 has 13 amino acids. The germline V gene has CDR1 MNHEY and CDR2 SMNVEV (reference sequence). Deletions cut 3 bases from V and 7 bases from J, with 12 bases between. CDR3 loop: CASSLGGGLEAFF. The CDR3 nucleotides are TGTGCCAGCAGTTTGGGGGGTGGACTTGAAGCTTTCTTT.

This sequence joins TRBV4-3 and TRBJ2-2; 8 nucleotides match TRBD2. CDR1 and CDR2 (germline): LGHNA, YSLEER. CDR3 length equals 15 residues. With 2 bases clipped from V and 4 bases from J, the junction kept 3 bases outside the gene matches. Written as DNA, the CDR3 is TGCGCCAGCAGCCAAAGGGGACTAGTCACCGGGGAGCTGTTTTTT. Residues: CASSQRGLVTGELFF.

The V and J genes are TRBV6-5 and TRBJ1-1; tentative D call: TRBD1 (5 bases). CDR1 and CDR2 (germline): MNHEY, SVGAGI. This CDR3 is built from 15 residues. V was pared by 0 bases and J by 1 base, with 9 bases between. CDR3 sequence reads: CASSYSAGRNTEAFF. In DNA, the CDR3 is TGTGCCAGCAGTTACTCAGCGGGACGGAACACTGAAGCTTTCTTT.

The chain joins TRBV4-2 to TRBJ1-3; weak D call: TRBD1 (5 bases). Germline lookup yields CDR1 LGHNA and CDR2 YNFKEQ. V dropped 4 bases and J dropped 0 bases, with 16 bases sitting between them. The CDR3 length is 17 residues. The CDR3 here is CASSPYTGPGSGNTIYF. Written as DNA, the CDR3 is TGTGCCAGCAGCCCCTATACAGGCCCCGGCTCTGGAAACACCATATATTTT.

The chain is built from TRBV5-1 and TRBJ2-3; TRBD2 agrees at 8 bases. Losses at the gene ends were 6 bases for V and 0 bases for J; bases not matched to a gene: 3. The CDR3 sequence is 14 residues long. Germline CDR1 SGHRS, CDR2 YFSETQ. This chain's CDR3 is CASKLAASTDTQYF. The CDR3, as DNA: TGCGCCAGCAAACTAGCGGCTAGCACAGATACGCAGTATTTT.

The chain has TRBV7-3 and TRBJ2-1; TRBD2 might be the D (6 bases). Germline CDR1 reads SGHTA; CDR2 reads FQGTGA. V lost 1 base to trimming and J lost 0 bases, with 10 bases between them. This CDR3 spans 16 amino acids. The CDR3 DNA follows: TGTGCCAGCAGCTTAATAGCCGGGAGCTCCTACAATGAGCAGTTCTTC. Translation gives CASSLIAGSSYNEQFF.

The table lists this clone with a few counts. This chain links TRBV7-2 with TRBJ2-7, with D hard to call. CDR3 size: 16 residues. V shed 2 bases and J shed 0 bases, with 14 bases lying between them. The germline V gene encodes CDR1 SGHTA and CDR2 FQGNSA. The DNA for the CDR3 is TGTGCCAGCAGCTTAAATTTTGCAGGTTACTCCTACGAGCAGTACTTC. The encoded protein is CASSLNFAGYSYEQYF.

This chain connects TRBV10-3 to TRBJ2-1; 10 bases are a match to TRBD2. There are 16 residues in the CDR3. Germline CDR1 is ENHRY and CDR2 is SYGVKD. V gave up 3 bases and J gave up 7 bases; unmatched junction bases: 9. CDR3 amino acids: CAISELTSGDHNEQFF. For the CDR3, the DNA is TGTGCCATCAGTGAACTTACTAGCGGGGATCATAATGAGCAGTTCTTC.

This clone was seen just once. The chain recombines TRBV19 with TRBJ2-2; D uncertain. Germline CDR1 reads LNHDA; CDR2 reads SQIVND (reference sequence). The germline V and J ends were trimmed by 7 bases and 1 base, with 7 bases remaining between them. This CDR3 region has 13 residues. CDR3 coding DNA: TGTGCCAGTAAAATTCTGAACACCGGGGAGCTGTTTTTT. Amino acid sequence: CASKILNTGELFF.